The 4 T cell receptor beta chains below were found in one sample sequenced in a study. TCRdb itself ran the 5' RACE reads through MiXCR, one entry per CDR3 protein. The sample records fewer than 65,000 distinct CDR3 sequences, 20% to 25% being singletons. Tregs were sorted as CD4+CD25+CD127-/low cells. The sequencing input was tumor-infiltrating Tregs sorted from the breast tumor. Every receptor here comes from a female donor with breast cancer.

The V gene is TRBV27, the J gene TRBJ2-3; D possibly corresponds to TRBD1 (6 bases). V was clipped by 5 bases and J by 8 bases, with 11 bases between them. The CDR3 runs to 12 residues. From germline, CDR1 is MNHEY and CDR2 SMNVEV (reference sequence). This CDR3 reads CASSPQGTTQYF. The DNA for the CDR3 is TGTGCCAGCAGTCCCCAGGGGACTACGCAGTATTTT.

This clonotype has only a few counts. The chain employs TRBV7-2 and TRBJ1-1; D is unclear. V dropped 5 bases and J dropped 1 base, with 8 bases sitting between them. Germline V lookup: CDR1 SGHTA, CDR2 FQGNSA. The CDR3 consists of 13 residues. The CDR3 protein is CASSGYKNTEAFF. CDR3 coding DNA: TGTGCCAGCAGCGGATACAAGAACACTGAAGCTTTCTTT. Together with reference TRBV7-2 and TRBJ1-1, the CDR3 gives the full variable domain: GAGVSQSPSNKVTEKGKDVELRCDPISGHTALYWYRQSLGQGLEFLIYFQGNSAPDKSGLPSDRFSAERTGGSVSTLTIQRTQQEDSAVYLCASSGYKNTEAFFGQGTRLTVV.

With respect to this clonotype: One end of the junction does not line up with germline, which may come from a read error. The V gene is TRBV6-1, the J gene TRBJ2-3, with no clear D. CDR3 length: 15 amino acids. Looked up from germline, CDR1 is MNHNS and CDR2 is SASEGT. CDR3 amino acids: CASSASTQPTDTQCF. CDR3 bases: TGTGCCAGCTCCGCGTCTACCCAACCTACAGATACGCAGTGTTTT.

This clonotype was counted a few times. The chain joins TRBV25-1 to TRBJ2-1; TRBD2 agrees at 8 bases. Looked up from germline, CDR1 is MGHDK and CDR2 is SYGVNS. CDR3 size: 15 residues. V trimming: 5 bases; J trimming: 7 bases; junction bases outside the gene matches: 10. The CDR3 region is CASSNSGIYKNEQFF. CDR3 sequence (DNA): TGTGCCAGCAGTAATAGCGGGATCTATAAGAATGAGCAGTTCTTC. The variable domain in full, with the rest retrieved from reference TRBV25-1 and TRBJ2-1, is EADIYQTPRYLVIGTGKKITLECSQTMGHDKMYWYQQDPGMELHLIHYSYGVNSTEKGDLSSESTVSRIRTEHFPLTLESARPSHTSQYLCASSNSGIYKNEQFFGPGTRLTVL.